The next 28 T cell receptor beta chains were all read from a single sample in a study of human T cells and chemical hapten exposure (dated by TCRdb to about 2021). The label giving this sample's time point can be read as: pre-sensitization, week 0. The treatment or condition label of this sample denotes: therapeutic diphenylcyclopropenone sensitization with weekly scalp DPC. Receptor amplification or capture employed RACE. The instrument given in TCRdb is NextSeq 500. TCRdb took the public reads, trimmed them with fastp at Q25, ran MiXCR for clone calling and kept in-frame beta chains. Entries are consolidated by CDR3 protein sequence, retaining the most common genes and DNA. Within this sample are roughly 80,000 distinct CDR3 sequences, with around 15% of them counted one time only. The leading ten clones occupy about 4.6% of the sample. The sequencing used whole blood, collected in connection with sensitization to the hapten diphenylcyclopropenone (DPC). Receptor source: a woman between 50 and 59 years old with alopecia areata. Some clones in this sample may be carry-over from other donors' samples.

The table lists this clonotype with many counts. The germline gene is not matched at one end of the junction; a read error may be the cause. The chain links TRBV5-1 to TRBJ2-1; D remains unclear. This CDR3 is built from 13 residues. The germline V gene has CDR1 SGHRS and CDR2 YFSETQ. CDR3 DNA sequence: TGCGCCAGCAGCTTCTCGACCTACAATGAACAGTTCTTC. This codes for CASSFSTYNEQFF.

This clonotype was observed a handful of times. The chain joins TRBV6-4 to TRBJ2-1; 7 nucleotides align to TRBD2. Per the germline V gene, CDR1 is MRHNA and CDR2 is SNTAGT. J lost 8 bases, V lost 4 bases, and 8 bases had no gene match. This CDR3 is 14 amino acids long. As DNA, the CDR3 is TGTGCCAGCAGTGCCGAGACTAGCATCGATGAGCAGTTCTTC. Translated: CASSAETSIDEQFF.

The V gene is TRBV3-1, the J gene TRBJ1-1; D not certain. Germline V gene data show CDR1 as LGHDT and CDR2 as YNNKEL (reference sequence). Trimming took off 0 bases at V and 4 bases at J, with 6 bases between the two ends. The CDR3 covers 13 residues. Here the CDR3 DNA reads TGTGCCAGCAGCCAAGAGTTGGGCACTGAAGCTTTCTTT. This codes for CASSQELGTEAFF.

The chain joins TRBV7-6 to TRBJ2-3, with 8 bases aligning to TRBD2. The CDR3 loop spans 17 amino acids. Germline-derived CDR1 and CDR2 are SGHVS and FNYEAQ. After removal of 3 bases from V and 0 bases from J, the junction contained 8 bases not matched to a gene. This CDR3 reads CASSLAPAGDSTDTQYF. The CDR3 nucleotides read TGTGCCAGCAGCTTGGCACCAGCGGGAGATAGCACAGATACGCAGTATTTT.

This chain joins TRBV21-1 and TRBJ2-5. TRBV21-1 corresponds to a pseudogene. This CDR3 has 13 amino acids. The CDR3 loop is CAPQDHDQETQYF. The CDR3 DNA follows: TGTGCCCCGCAGGACCACGACCAAGAGACCCAGTACTTC.

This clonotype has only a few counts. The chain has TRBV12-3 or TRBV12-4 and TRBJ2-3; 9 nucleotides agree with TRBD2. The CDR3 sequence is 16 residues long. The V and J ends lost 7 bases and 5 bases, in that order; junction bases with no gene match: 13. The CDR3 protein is CASTFSGGRAVDTQYF. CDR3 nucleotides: TGTGCCAGCACCTTTAGTGGCGGGAGGGCCGTAGATACGCAGTATTTT.

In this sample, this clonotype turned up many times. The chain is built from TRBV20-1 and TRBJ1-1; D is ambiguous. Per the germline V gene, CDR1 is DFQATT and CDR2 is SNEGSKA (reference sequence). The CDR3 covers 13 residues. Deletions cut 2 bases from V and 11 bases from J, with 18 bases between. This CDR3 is CSARMVRLDSAFF. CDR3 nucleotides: TGCAGTGCTAGAATGGTCAGATTAGACTCCGCTTTCTTT.

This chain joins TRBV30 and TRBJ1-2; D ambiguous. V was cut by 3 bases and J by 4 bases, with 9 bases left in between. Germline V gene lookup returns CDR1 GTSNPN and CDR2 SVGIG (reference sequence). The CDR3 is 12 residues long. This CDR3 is CAWRKTAYGYTF. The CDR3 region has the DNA TGTGCCTGGAGGAAAACAGCCTATGGCTACACCTTC.

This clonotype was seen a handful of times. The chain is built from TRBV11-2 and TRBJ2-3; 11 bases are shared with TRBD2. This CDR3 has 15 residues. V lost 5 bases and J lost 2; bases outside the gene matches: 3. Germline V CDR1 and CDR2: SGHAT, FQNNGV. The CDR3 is CASSLTSGATDTQYF. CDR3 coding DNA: TGTGCCAGCAGCCTGACTAGCGGGGCCACAGATACGCAGTATTTT. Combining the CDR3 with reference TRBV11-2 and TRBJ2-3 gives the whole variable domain EAGVAQSPRYKIIEKRQSVAFWCNPISGHATLYWYQQILGQGPKLLIQFQNNGVVDDSQLPKDRFSAERLKGVDSTLKIQPAKLEDSAVYLCASSLTSGATDTQYFGPGTRLTVL.

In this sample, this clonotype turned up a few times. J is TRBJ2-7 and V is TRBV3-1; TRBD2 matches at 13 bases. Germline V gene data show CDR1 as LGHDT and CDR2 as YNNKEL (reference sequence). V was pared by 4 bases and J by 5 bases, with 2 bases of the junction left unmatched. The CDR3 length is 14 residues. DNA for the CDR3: TGTGCCAGCAGCCCCGGACTAGCGGGAGACGAGCAGTACTTC. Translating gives CASSPGLAGDEQYF.

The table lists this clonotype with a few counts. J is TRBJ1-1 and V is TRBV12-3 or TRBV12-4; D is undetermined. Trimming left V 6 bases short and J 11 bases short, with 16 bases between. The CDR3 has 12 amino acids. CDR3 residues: CASRQTPLDAFF. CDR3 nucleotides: TGTGCCAGCAGACAGACACCCCTCGACGCTTTCTTT.

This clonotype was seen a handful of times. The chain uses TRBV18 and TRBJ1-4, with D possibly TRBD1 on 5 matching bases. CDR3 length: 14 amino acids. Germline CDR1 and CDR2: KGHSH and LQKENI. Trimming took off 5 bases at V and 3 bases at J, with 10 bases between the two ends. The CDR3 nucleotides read TGTGCCAGCTCAACTCAGGGATCTAATGAAAAACTGTTTTTT. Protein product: CASSTQGSNEKLFF.

In DNA, the CDR3 is TGCGCCAGCAGCTTGACCCCCGCTCATATCTCACCCCTCCACTTT. Protein: CASSLTPAHISPLHF. This sequence joins TRBV5-1 and TRBJ1-6; D not resolved. This CDR3 is 15 amino acids long. Trimming pared 1 base from V and 10 bases from J, leaving 15 bases between. Germline loops: CDR1 SGHRS, CDR2 YFSETQ.

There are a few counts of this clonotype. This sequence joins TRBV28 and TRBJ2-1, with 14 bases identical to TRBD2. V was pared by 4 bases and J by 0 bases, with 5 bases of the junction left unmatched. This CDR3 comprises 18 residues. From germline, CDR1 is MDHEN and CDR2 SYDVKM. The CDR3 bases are TGTGCCAGCAGTTCGGGACTAGCGGGAGAAGGCTCCTACAATGAGCAGTTCTTC. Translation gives CASSSGLAGEGSYNEQFF.

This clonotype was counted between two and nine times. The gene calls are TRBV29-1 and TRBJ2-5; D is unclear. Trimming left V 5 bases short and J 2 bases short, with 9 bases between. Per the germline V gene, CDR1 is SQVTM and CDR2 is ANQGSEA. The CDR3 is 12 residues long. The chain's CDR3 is CSVTGQQETQYF. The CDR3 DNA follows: TGCAGCGTTACCGGGCAACAAGAGACCCAGTACTTC.

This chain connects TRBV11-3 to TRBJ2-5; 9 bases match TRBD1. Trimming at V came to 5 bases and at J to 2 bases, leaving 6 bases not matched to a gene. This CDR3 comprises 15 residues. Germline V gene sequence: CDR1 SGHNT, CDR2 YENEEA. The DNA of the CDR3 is TGTGCCAGCAGCGCGGGACAGGGAGGGCAAGAGACCCAGTACTTC. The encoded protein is CASSAGQGGQETQYF. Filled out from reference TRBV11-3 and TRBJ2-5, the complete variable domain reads EAGVVQSPRYKIIEKKQPVAFWCNPISGHNTLYWYLQNLGQGPELLIRYENEEAVDDSQLPKDRFSAERLKGVDSTLKIQPAELGDSAVYLCASSAGQGGQETQYFGPGTRLLVL.

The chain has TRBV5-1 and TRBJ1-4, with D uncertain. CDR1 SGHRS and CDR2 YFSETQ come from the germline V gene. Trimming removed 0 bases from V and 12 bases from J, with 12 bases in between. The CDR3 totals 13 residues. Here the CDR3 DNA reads TGCGCCAGCAGCTTGGGTGGTGAAATGGAACTGTTTTTT. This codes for CASSLGGEMELFF.

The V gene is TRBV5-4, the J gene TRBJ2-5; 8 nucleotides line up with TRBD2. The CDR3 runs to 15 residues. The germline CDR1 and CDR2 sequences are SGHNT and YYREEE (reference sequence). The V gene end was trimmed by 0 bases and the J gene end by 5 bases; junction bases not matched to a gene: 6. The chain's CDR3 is CASSLAGGRIETQYF. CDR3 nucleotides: TGTGCCAGCAGCTTGGCAGGCGGGAGGATCGAGACCCAGTACTTC. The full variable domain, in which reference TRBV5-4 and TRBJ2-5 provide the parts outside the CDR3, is ETGVTQSPTHLIKTRGQQVTLRCSSQSGHNTVSWYQQALGQGPQFIFQYYREEENGRGNFPPRFSGLQFPNYSSELNVNALELDDSALYLCASSLAGGRIETQYFGPGTRLLVL.

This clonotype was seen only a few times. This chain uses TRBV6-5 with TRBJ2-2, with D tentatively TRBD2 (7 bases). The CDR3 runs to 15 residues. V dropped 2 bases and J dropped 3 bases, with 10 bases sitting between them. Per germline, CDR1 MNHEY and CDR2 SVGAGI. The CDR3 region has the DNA TGTGCCAGCAGTTACCGGGGGGCTTACACCGGGGAGCTGTTTTTT. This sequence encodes CASSYRGAYTGELFF.

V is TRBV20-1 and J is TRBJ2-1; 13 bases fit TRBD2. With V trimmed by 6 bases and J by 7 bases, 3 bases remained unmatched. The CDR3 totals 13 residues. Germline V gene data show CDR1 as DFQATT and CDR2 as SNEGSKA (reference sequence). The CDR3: CSAPGLAGNEQFF. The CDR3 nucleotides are TGCAGTGCCCCGGGACTAGCGGGAAATGAGCAGTTCTTC.

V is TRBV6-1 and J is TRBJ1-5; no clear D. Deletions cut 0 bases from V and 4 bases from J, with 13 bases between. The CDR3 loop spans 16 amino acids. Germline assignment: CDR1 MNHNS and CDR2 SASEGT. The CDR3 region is CASSEAGGELNQPQHF. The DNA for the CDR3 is TGTGCCAGCAGTGAAGCAGGTGGAGAATTGAATCAGCCCCAGCATTTT.

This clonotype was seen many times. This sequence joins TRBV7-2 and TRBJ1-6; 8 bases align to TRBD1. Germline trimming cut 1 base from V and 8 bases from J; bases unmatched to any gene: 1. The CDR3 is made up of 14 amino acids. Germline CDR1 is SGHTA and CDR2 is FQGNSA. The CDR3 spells CASSLGQGYSPLHF. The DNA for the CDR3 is TGTGCCAGCAGCTTAGGACAGGGGTATTCACCCCTCCACTTT. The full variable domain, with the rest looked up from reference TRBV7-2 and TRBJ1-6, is GAGVSQSPSNKVTEKGKDVELRCDPISGHTALYWYRQSLGQGLEFLIYFQGNSAPDKSGLPSDRFSAERTGGSVSTLTIQRTQQEDSAVYLCASSLGQGYSPLHFGNGTRLTVT.

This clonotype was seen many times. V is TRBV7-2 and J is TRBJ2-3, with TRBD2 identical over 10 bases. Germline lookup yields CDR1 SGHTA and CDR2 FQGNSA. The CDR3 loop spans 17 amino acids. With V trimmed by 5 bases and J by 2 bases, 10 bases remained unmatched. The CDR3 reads CASSLIRTSGNTDTQYF. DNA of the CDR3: TGTGCCAGCAGCCTAATTCGGACTAGCGGTAACACAGATACGCAGTATTTT.

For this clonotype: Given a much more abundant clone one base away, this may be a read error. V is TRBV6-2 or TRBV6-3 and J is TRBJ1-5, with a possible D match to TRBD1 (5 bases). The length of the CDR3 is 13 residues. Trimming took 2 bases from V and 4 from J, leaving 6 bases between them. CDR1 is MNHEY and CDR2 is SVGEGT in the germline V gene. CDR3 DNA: TGTGCCAGCAGTTACGGGGGGAATCAGCCCCAGCATTTT. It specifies CASSYGGNQPQHF.

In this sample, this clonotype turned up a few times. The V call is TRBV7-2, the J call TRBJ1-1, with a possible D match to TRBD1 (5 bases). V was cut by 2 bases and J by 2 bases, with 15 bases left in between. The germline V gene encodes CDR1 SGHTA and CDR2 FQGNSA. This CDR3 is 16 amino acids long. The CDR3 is CASSLRTGQTNTEAFF. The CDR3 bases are TGTGCCAGCAGCTTACGAACAGGTCAAACCAACACTGAAGCTTTCTTT. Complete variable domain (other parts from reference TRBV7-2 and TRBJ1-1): GAGVSQSPSNKVTEKGKDVELRCDPISGHTALYWYRQSLGQGLEFLIYFQGNSAPDKSGLPSDRFSAERTGGSVSTLTIQRTQQEDSAVYLCASSLRTGQTNTEAFFGQGTRLTVV.

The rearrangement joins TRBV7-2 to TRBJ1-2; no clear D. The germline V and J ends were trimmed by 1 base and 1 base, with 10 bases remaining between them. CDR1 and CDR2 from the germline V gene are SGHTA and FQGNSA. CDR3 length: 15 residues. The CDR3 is CASSLGSTDNYGYTF. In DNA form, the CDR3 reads TGTGCCAGCAGCTTAGGATCCACAGATAACTATGGCTACACCTTC. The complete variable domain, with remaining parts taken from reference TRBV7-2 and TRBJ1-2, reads GAGVSQSPSNKVTEKGKDVELRCDPISGHTALYWYRQSLGQGLEFLIYFQGNSAPDKSGLPSDRFSAERTGGSVSTLTIQRTQQEDSAVYLCASSLGSTDNYGYTFGSGTRLTVV.

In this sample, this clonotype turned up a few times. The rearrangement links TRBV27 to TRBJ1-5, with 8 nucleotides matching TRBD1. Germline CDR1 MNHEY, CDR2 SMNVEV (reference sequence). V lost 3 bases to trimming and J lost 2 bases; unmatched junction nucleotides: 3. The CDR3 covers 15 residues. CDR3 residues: CASSFGQGGNQPQHF. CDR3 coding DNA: TGTGCCAGCAGTTTCGGACAGGGCGGCAATCAGCCCCAGCATTTT.

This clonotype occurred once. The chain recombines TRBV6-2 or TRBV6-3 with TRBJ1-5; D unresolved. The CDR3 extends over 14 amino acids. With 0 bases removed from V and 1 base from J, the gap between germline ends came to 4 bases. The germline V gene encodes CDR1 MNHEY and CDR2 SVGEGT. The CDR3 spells CASSYSSSNQPQHF. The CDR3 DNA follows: TGTGCCAGCAGTTACTCGTCAAGCAATCAGCCCCAGCATTTT.